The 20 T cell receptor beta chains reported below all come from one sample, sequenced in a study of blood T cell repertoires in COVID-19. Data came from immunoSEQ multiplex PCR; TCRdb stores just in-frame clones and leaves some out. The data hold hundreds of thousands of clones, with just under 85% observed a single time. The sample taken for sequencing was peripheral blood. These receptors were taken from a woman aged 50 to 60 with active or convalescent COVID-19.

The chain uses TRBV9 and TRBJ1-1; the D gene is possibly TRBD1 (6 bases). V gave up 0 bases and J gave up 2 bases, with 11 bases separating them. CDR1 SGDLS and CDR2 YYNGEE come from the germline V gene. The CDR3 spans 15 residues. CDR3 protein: CASSVGGRGNTEAFF. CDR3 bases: TGTGCCAGCAGCGTAGGAGGCAGGGGAAACACTGAAGCTTTCTTT.

The CDR3 DNA reads as TGTGCCAGCAGCGTGGGGCCCAGACGGAAATTCGGAAACACCATATATTTT. This translates into CASSVGPRRKFGNTIYF. The J gene is TRBJ1-3, the V gene TRBV28, with D possibly being TRBD1 (5 bases). Deletions cut 6 bases from V and 4 bases from J, with 22 bases between. This CDR3 region has 17 residues. Germline V gene data show CDR1 as MDHEN and CDR2 as SYDVKM. Complete variable domain (other parts from reference TRBV28 and TRBJ1-3): DVKVTQSSRYLVKRTGEKVFLECVQDMDHENMFWYRQDPGLGLRLIYFSYDVKMKEKGDIPEGYSVSREKKERFSLILESASTNQTSMYLCASSVGPRRKFGNTIYFGEGSWLTVV.

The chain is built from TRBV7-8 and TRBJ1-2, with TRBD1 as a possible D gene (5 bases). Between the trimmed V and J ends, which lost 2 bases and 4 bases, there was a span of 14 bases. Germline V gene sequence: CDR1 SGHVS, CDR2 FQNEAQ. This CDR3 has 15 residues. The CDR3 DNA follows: TGTGCCAGCAGCTTACAGGGAAAACGGGCCTATGGCTACACCTTC. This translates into CASSLQGKRAYGYTF.

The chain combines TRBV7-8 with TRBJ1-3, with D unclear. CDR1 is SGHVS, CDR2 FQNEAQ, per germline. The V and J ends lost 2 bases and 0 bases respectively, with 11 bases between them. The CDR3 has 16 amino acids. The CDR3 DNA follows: TGTGCCAGCAGCTTAAGCGGGCGGGGCTCTGGAAACACCATATATTTT. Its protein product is CASSLSGRGSGNTIYF.

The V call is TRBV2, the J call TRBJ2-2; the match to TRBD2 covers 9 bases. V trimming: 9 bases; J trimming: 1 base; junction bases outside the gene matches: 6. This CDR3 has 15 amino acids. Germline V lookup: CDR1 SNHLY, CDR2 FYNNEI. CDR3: CASCVLAGNTGELFF. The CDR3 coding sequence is TGTGCCAGTTGCGTACTAGCGGGGAACACCGGGGAGCTGTTTTTT. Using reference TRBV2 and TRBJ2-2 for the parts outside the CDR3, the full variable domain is EPEVTQTPSHQVTQMGQEVILRCVPISNHLYFYWYRQILGQKVEFLVSFYNNEISEKSEIFDDQFSVERPDGSNFTLKIRSTKLEDSAMYFCASCVLAGNTGELFFGEGSRLTVL.

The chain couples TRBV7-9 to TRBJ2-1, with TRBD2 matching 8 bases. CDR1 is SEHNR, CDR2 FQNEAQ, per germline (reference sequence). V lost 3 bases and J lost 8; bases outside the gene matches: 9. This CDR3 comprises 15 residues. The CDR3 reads CASSFGRGRADEQFF. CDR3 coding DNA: TGTGCCAGCAGCTTCGGGAGGGGCCGGGCCGATGAGCAGTTCTTC.

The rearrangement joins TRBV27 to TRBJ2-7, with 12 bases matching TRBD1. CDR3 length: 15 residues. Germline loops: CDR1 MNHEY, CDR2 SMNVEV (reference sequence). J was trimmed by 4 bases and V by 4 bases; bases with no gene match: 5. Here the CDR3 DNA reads TGTGCCAGCAGTTCCGGGACAGGGGGCGCGTACGAGCAGTACTTC. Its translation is CASSSGTGGAYEQYF.

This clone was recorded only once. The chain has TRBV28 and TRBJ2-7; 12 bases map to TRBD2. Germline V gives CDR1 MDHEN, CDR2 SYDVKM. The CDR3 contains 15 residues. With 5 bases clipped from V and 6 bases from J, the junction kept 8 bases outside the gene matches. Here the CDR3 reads CASSLLTSGRTEQYF. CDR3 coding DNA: TGTGCCAGCAGTCTCCTTACTAGCGGGAGGACCGAGCAGTACTTC.

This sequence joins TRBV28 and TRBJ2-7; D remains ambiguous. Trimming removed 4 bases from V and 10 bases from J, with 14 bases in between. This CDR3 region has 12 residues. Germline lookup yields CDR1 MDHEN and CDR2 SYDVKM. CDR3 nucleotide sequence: TGTGCCAGCAGTTCCCTTGCCCAGGATCAGTACTTC. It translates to CASSSLAQDQYF.

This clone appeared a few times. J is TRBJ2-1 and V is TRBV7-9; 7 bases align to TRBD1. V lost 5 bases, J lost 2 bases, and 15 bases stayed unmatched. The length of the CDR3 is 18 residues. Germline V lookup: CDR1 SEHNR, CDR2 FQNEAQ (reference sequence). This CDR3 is CASSPSTARDRTYNEQFF. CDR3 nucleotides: TGTGCCAGCAGCCCCTCTACGGCCCGGGACAGAACCTACAATGAGCAGTTCTTC.

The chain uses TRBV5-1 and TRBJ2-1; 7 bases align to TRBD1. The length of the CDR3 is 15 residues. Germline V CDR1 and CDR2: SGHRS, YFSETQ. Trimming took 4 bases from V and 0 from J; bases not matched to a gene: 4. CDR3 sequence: CASSIQGSSYNEQFF. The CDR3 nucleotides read TGCGCCAGCAGCATACAGGGGAGCTCCTACAATGAGCAGTTCTTC.

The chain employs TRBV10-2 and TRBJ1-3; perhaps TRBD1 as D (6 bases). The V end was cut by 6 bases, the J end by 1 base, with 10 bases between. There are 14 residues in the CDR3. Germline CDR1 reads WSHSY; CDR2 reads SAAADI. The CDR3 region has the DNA TGCGCCAGCAGCCCTACAGGGTCTGGAAACACCATATATTTT. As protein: CASSPTGSGNTIYF.

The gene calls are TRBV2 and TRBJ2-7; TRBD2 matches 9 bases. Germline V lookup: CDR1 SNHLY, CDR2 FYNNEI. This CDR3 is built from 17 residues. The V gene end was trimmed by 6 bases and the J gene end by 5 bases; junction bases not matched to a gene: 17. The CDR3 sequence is CASRGEQRSGRLNEQYF. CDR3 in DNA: TGTGCCAGCAGGGGAGAGCAAAGAAGCGGGAGGCTCAACGAGCAGTACTTC. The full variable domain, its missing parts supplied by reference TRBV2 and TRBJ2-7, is EPEVTQTPSHQVTQMGQEVILRCVPISNHLYFYWYRQILGQKVEFLVSFYNNEISEKSEIFDDQFSVERPDGSNFTLKIRSTKLEDSAMYFCASRGEQRSGRLNEQYFGPGTRLTVT.

The CDR3 DNA sequence: TGTGCCTGGAGTGTTAGGGGCTTCCCTGGCTACACCTTC. Encoded protein: CAWSVRGFPGYTF. The genes are TRBV30 and TRBJ1-2; possibly TRBD1 for D (5 bases). The V gene lost 0 bases and the J gene lost 7 bases, with 12 bases spanning the gap. This CDR3 region has 13 residues. The V gene's germline CDR1 is GTSNPN and CDR2 SVGIG (reference sequence). The entire variable domain, with the rest obtained from reference TRBV30 and TRBJ1-2, is as follows: SQTIHQWPATLVQPVGSPLSLECTVEGTSNPNLYWYRQAAGRGLQLLFYSVGIGQISSEVPQNLSASRPQDRQFILSSKKLLLSDSGFYLCAWSVRGFPGYTFGSGTRLTVV.

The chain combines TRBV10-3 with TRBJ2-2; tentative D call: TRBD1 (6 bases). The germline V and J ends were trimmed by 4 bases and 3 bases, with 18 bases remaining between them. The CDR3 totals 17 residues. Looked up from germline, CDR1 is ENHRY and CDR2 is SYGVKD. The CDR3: CAISAREQGTYTGELFF. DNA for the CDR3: TGTGCCATCAGTGCGCGAGAGCAGGGGACGTACACCGGGGAGCTGTTTTTT.

CDR3 amino acids: CATSALAGGPVVTGELFF. The CDR3 nucleotides are TGTGCCACCAGTGCACTAGCGGGAGGGCCCGTGGTCACCGGGGAGCTGTTTTTT. The V call is TRBV24-1, the J call TRBJ2-2, with 13 positions matching TRBD2. The CDR3 contains 18 residues. Germline CDR1 KGHDR, CDR2 SFDVKD. J lost 4 bases, V lost 5 bases, and 9 bases had no gene match.

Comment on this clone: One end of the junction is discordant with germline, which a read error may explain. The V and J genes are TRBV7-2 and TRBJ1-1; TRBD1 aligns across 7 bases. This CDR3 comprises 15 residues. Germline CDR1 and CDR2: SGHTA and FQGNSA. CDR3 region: CASNLQTGRGTEAFF. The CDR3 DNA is TGTGCCAGCAACTTACAGACAGGGAGAGGCACTGAAGCTTTCTTT.

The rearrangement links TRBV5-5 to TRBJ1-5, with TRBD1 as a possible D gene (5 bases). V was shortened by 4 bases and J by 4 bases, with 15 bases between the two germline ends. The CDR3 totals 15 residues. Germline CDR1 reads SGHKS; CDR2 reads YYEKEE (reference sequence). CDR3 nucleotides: TGTGCCAGCAGCCCCCTCGGGGGGACGAATCAGCCCCAGCATTTT. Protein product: CASSPLGGTNQPQHF.

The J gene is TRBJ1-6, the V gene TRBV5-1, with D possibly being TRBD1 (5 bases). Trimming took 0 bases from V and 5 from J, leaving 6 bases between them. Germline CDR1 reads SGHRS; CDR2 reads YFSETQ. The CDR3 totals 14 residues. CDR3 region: CASSLGQNNSPLHF. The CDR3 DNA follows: TGCGCCAGCAGCTTGGGACAGAATAATTCACCCCTCCACTTT.

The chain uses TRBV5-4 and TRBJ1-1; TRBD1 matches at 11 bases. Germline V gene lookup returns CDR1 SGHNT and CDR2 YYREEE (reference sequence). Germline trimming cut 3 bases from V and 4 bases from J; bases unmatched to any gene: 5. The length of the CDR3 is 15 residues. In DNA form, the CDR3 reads TGTGCCAGCAGCTCGGACAGGGGGCTCCGCACTGAAGCTTTCTTT. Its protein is CASSSDRGLRTEAFF.